This note documents a single T cell receptor (beta chain) sequence. In the source study's methods: Reference gene primer amplification yielded estimated nucleated cell counts. Sequencing used immunoSEQ multiplex PCR; TCRdb keeps in-frame clones, though not all of them. That table supplies the V and J calls and clone size; D and trimming were determined from the DNA. The sample has about 200,000 clones, about nine tenths seen once. Losses at the gene ends were 4 bases for V and 2 bases for J; bases not matched to a gene: 3. This CDR3 comprises 14 residues. Per germline, CDR1 SGHRS and CDR2 YFSETQ. The data were taken from a study of blood T cell repertoires in COVID-19. Study-level background: From the United States, Italy and Spain came samples of acute and convalescent COVID-19. The cDNA or gDNA used as material had been derived from T cells, B-cell-depleted T cells, or PBMCs.

Grouping used clinical history reported by participants in a survey and questionnaire. This chain joins TRBV5-1 and TRBJ2-3; 8 bases align to TRBD1. Sequencing used PBMCs or T cells enriched from blood (not recorded which). The origin of this receptor is a woman aged 25 to 39 with acute COVID-19. CDR3 sequence: CASSTGQDTDTQYF. Written as DNA, the CDR3 is TGCGCCAGCAGCACGGGACAGGACACAGATACGCAGTATTTT.